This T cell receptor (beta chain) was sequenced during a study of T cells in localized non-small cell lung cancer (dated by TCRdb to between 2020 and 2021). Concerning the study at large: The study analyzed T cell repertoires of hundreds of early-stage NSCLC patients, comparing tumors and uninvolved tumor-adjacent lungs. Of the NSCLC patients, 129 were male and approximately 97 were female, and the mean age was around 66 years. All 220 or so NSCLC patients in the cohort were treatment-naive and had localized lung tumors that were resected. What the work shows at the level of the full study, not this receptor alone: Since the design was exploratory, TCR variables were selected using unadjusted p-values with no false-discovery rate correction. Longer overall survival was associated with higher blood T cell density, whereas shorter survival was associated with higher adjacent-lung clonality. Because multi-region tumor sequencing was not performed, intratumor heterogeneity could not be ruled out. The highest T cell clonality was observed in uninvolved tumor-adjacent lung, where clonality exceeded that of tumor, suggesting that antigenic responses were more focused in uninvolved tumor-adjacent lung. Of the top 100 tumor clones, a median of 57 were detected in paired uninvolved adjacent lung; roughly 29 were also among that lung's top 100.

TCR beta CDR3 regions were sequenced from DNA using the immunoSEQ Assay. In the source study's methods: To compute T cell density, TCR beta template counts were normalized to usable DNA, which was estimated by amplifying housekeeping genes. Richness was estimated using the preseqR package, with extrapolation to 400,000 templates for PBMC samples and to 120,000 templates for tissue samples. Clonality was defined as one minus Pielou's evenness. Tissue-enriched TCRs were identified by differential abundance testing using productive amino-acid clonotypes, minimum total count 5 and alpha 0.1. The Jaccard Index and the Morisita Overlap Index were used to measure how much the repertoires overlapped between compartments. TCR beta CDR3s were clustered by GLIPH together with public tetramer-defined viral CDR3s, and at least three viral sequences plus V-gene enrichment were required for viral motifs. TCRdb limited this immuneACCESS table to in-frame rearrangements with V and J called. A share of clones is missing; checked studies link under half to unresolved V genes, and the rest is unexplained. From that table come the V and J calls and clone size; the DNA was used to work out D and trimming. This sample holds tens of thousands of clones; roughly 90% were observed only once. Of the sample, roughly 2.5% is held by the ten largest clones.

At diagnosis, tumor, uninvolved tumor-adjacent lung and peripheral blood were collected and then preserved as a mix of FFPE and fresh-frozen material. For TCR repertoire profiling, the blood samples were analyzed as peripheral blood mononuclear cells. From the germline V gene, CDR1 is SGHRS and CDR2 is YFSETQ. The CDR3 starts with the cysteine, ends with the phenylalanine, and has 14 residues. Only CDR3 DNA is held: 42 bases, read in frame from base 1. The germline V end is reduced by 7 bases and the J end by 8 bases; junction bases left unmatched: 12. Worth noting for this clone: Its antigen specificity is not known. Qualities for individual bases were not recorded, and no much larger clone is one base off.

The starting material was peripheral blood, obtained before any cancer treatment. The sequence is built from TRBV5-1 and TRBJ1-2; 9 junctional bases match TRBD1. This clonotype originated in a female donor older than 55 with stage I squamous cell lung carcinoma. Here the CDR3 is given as CASAGQGGFGGYTF. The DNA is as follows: TGCGCCAGCGCGGGACAGGGAGGATTCGGCGGCTACACCTTC.